This T cell receptor beta chain stems from a study of control samples from healthy donors and cancer patients. TCRdb's copy holds only in-frame clones and misses some; the assay was immunoSEQ multiplex PCR. Of 85,000 to 100,000 clones listed, about 92% are singletons. V was clipped by 0 bases and J by 8 bases, with 17 bases between them. The length of the CDR3 is 16 residues. Per germline, CDR1 SGHNT and CDR2 YYREEE (reference sequence). Source material: blood. This TCR came from a man between 18 and 29 years old in good health. The rearrangement links TRBV5-4 to TRBJ1-4; no reliable D call. The chain's CDR3 is CASSLAPGGGWEKLFF. The CDR3 DNA follows: TGTGCCAGCAGCTTGGCCCCGGGCGGAGGATGGGAAAAACTGTTTTTT.